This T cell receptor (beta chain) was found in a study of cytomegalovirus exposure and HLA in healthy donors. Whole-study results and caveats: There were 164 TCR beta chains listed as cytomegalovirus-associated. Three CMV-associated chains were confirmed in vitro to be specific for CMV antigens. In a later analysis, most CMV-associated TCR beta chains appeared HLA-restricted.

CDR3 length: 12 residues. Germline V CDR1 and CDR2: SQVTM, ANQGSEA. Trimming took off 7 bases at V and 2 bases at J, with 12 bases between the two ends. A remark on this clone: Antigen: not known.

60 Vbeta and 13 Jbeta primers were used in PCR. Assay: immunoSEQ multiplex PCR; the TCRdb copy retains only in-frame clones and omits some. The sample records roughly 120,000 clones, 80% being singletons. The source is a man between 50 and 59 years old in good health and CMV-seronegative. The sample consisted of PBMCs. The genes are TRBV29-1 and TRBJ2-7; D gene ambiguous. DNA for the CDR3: TGCAGCGCGGCCGGGTCGGCCTACGAGCAGTACTTC. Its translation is CSAAGSAYEQYF.